Below, 10 T cell receptor beta chains from the same sample are listed, as sequenced in a study of T cell repertoires in cytomegalovirus infection. TCRdb passed the reads through MiXCR, listing each CDR3 protein once. The sample lists roughly 700,000 distinct CDR3 sequences, about 33% seen once, with roughly 18% in the top ten. What these receptors recognize is not known. This specimen consisted of cultured PBMCs, obtained from culture after CMV antigen stimulation. Every receptor here comes from a human donor in good health (CMV status not recorded). Some clones in this sample may be carry-over from other donors' samples.

CDR3: CATSRDWSRVSYEQYF. The DNA for the CDR3 is TGTGCCACCAGCAGAGATTGGTCGAGGGTTTCCTACGAGCAGTACTTC. The chain uses TRBV15 and TRBJ2-7; D perhaps matches TRBD2 (5 bases). CDR1 LNHNV and CDR2 YYDKDF come from the germline V gene (reference sequence). The CDR3 loop spans 16 amino acids. V was shortened by 0 bases and J by 1 base, with 13 bases between the two germline ends. The variable domain in full, completed from reference TRBV15 and TRBJ2-7, reads DAMVIQNPRYQVTQFGKPVTLSCSQTLNHNVMYWYQQKSSQAPKLLFHYYDKDFNNEADTPDNFQSRRPNTSFCFLDIRSPGLGDTAMYLCATSRDWSRVSYEQYFGPGTRLTVT.

This clonotype turned up a few times. The rearrangement joins TRBV2 to TRBJ1-1, with 9 positions matching TRBD1. CDR3 length equals 15 residues. The ends lost 6 bases at V and 4 bases at J; junction bases unmatched: 9. CDR1 is SNHLY, CDR2 FYNNEI, per germline. This chain's CDR3 is CASRPGTGSGTEAFF. As DNA, the CDR3 is TGTGCCAGCAGACCCGGGACAGGGTCCGGCACTGAAGCTTTCTTT.

This clonotype was observed a handful of times. This chain joins TRBV6-6 and TRBJ1-3; 8 positions agree with TRBD1. Per the germline V gene, CDR1 is MNHNY and CDR2 is SVGAGI (reference sequence). This CDR3 has 15 residues. With V trimmed by 7 bases and J by 0 bases, 5 bases remained unmatched. The DNA of the CDR3 is TGTGCCAGCAAGAGAGGACAGGGCTCTGGAAACACCATATATTTT. Its protein product is CASKRGQGSGNTIYF.

The rearrangement joins TRBV7-6 to TRBJ2-7, with TRBD2 as a possible D gene (7 bases). Germline loops: CDR1 SGHVS, CDR2 FNYEAQ. The V and J ends lost 1 base and 0 bases respectively, with 13 bases between them. The CDR3 length is 16 residues. The CDR3 spells CASSLVGGGLSYEQYF. DNA of the CDR3: TGTGCCAGCAGCTTAGTGGGGGGGGGCCTCTCCTACGAGCAGTACTTC.

V gene TRBV12-3 or TRBV12-4 combines with J gene TRBJ1-2, with TRBD1 matching over 11 bases. The CDR3 sequence is 13 residues long. The V segment lost 7 bases and the J segment 8 bases; nucleotides outside the gene matches: 6. The DNA for the CDR3 is TGTGCCAGCACGGAGGACAGGGGGCTCGGCTACACCTTC. This encodes CASTEDRGLGYTF.

V gene TRBV27 combines with J gene TRBJ2-7; 9 bases are shared with TRBD2. Germline V gene lookup returns CDR1 MNHEY and CDR2 SMNVEV (reference sequence). V shed 2 bases and J 3 bases; nucleotides not matched to a gene: 5. The CDR3 length is 15 residues. The CDR3 sequence is CASSLKGTSFYEQYF. Here the CDR3 DNA reads TGTGCCAGCAGTTTAAAAGGGACTAGCTTCTACGAGCAGTACTTC.

This clonotype came up a few times. A junction boundary mismatches the germline segment, possibly from a read error. The chain carries TRBV4-1 and TRBJ2-1; TRBD1 is a possible D gene (6 bases). CDR3 length equals 16 residues. Germline CDR1 is MGHRA and CDR2 is YSYEKL. The DNA for the CDR3 is TGTGCCAGCAGCCAAGAAGGCAGGGGTCGACCCGATGAGCAGTTCTTC. It translates to CASSQEGRGRPDEQFF.

This clonotype has only a few counts. This chain joins TRBV4-3 and TRBJ1-1, with a tentative D call TRBD1 (6 bases). Germline CDR1 reads LGHNA; CDR2 reads YSLEER. The CDR3 has 13 residues. Trimming removed 4 bases from V and 6 bases from J, with 12 bases in between. The CDR3 loop reads CASSRIGGPEAFF. The CDR3, as DNA: TGCGCCAGCAGCCGAATAGGGGGGCCTGAAGCTTTCTTT.

This chain uses TRBV7-9 with TRBJ2-5; the D call may be TRBD1 or TRBD2 (5 bases each). The CDR3 totals 14 residues. The germline V gene has CDR1 SEHNR and CDR2 FQNEAQ (reference sequence). The germline V and J ends were trimmed by 7 bases and 4 bases, with 16 bases remaining between them. The CDR3 reads CASNQRGEIETQYF. DNA for the CDR3: TGTGCCAGCAACCAAAGGGGAGAGATAGAGACCCAGTACTTC.

This clonotype was detected many times. The V and J genes are TRBV24-1 and TRBJ1-5; D gene unclear. V was cut by 1 base and J by 7 bases, with 19 bases left in between. The CDR3 is made up of 17 amino acids. The germline CDR1 and CDR2 sequences are KGHDR and SFDVKD. CDR3 loop: CATSDFTSDSIGQPQHF. The DNA for the CDR3 is TGTGCCACCAGTGATTTCACTTCGGACTCGATCGGGCAGCCCCAGCATTTT.